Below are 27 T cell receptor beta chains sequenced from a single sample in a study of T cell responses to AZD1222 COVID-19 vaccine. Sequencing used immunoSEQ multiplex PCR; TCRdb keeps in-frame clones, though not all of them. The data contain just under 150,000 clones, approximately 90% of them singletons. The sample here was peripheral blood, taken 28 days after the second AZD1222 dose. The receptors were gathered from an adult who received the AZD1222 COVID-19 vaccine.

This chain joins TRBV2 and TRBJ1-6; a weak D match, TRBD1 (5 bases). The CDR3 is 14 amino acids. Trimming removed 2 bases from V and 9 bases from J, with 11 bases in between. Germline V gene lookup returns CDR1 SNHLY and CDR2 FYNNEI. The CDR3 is CASSEPAGSSPLHF. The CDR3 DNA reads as TGTGCCAGCAGTGAACCTGCAGGGTCTTCACCCCTCCACTTT.

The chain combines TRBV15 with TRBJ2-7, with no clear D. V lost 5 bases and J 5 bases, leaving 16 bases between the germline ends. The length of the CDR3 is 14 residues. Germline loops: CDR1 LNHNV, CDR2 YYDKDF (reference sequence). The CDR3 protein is CATSPTAEVDEQYF. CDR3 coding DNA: TGTGCCACCAGCCCGACGGCTGAGGTGGACGAGCAGTACTTC.

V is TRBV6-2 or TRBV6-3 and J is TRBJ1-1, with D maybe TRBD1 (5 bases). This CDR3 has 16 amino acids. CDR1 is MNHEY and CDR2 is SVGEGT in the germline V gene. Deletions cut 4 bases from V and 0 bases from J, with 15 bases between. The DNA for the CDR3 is TGTGCCAGCAGTTGGACCTGGGGCAGGCTGAACACTGAAGCTTTCTTT. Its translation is CASSWTWGRLNTEAFF.

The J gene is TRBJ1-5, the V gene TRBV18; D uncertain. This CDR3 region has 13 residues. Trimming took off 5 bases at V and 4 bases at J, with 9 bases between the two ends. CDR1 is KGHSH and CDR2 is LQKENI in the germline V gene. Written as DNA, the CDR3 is TGTGCCAGCTCAGAGGCCCCGAATCAGCCCCAGCATTTT. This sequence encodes CASSEAPNQPQHF.

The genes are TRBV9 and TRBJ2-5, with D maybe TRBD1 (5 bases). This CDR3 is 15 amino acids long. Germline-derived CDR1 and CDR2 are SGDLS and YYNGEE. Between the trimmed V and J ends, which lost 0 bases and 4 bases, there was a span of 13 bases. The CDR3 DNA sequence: TGTGCCAGCAGCGTAGCTACAGGAATGGTAGAGACCCAGTACTTC. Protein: CASSVATGMVETQYF.

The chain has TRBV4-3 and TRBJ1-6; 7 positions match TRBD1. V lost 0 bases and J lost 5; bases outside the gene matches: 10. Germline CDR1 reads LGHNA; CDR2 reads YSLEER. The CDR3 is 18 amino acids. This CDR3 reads CASSQEASRGGHNSPLHF. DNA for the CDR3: TGCGCCAGCAGCCAAGAAGCGTCGAGAGGGGGCCATAATTCACCCCTCCACTTT.

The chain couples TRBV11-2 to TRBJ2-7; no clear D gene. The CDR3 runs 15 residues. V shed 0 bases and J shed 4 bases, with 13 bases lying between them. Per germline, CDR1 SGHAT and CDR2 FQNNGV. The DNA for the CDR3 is TGTGCCAGCAGCTTAGATCTAGGGCAGGCTTACGAGCAGTACTTC. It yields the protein CASSLDLGQAYEQYF.

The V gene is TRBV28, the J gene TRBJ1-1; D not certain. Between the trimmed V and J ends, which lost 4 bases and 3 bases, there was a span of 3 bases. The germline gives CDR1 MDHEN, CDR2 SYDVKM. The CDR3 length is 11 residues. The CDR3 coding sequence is TGTGCCAGCAGTTCTCACACTGAAGCTTTCTTT. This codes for CASSSHTEAFF.

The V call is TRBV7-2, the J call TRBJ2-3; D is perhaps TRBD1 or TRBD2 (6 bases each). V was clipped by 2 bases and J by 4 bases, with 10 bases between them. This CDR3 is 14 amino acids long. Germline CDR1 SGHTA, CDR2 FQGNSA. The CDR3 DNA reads TGTGCCAGCAGCTTACAGGGGAGGTCAGATACGCAGTATTTT. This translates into CASSLQGRSDTQYF.

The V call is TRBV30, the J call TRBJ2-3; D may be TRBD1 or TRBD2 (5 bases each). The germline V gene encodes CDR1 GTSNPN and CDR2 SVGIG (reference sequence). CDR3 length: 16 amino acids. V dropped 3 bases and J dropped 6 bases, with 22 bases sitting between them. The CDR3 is CAWSERLGVRRDTQYF. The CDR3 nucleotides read TGTGCCTGGAGCGAACGACTGGGGGTACGACGGGATACGCAGTATTTT.

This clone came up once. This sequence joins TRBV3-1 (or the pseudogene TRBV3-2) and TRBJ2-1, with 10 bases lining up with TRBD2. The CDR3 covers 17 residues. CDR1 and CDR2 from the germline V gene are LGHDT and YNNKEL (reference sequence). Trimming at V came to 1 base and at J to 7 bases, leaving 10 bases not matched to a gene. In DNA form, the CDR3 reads TGTGCCAGCAGCCAAGTTAGAGCGGGAGGGCCCCGTAATGAGCAGTTCTTC. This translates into CASSQVRAGGPRNEQFF.

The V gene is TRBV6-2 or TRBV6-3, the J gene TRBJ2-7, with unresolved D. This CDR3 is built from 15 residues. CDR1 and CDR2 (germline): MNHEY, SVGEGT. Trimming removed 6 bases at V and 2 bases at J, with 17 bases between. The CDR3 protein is CASSTLTAQPYEQYF. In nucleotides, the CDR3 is TGTGCCAGCAGCACCCTTACGGCTCAGCCCTACGAGCAGTACTTC.

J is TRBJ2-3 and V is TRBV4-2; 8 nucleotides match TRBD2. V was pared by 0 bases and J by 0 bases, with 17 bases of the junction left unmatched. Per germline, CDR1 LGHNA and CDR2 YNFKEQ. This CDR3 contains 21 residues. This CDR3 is CASSQDTVAGRLFTSTDTQYF. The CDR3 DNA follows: TGTGCCAGCAGCCAAGATACTGTAGCGGGGCGGCTTTTTACTAGCACAGATACGCAGTATTTT.

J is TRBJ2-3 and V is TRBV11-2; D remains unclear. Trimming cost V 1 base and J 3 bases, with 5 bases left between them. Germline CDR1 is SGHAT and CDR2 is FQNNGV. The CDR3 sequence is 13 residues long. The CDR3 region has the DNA TGTGCCAGCAGCTTAGTAAGGACAGATACGCAGTATTTT. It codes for CASSLVRTDTQYF. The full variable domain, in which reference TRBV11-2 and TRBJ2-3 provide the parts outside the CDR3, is EAGVAQSPRYKIIEKRQSVAFWCNPISGHATLYWYQQILGQGPKLLIQFQNNGVVDDSQLPKDRFSAERLKGVDSTLKIQPAKLEDSAVYLCASSLVRTDTQYFGPGTRLTVL.

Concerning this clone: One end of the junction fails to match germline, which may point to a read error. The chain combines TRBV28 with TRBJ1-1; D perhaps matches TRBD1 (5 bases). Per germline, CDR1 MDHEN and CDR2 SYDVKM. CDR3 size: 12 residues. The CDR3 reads CASSLRQGPFLF. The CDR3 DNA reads TGTGCCAGCAGTTTAAGGCAGGGTCCCTTCCTATTT.

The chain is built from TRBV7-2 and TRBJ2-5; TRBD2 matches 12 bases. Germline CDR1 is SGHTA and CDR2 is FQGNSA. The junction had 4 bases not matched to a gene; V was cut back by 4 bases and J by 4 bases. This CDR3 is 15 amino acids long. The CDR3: CASSSGLAGRETQYF. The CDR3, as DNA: TGTGCCAGCAGCTCCGGACTAGCGGGAAGAGAGACCCAGTACTTC.

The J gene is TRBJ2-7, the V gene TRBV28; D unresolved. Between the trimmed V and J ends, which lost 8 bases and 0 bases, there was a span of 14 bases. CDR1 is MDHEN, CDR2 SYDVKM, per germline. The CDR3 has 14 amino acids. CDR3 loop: CASLNARSSYEQYF. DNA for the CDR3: TGTGCCAGCCTAAACGCAAGGAGCTCCTACGAGCAGTACTTC.

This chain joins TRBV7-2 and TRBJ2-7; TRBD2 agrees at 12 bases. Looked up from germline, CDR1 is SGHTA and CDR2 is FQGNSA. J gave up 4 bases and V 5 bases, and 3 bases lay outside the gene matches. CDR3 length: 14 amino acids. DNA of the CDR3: TGTGCCAGCAGCAGGACTAGCGGGATGTACGAGCAGTACTTC. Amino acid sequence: CASSRTSGMYEQYF.

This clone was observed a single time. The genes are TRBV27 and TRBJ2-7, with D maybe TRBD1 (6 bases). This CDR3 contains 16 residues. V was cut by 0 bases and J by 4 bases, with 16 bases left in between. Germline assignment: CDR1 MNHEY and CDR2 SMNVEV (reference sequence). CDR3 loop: CASSLSGASLFYEQYF. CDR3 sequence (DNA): TGTGCCAGCAGTTTATCGGGGGCAAGCCTTTTTTACGAGCAGTACTTC.

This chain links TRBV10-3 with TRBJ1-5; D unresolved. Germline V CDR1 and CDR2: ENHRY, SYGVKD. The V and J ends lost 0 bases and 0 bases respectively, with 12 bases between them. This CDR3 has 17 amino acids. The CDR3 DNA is TGTGCCATCAGTGAGTCGTCGACGCACGTTAGCAATCAGCCCCAGCATTTT. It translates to CAISESSTHVSNQPQHF.

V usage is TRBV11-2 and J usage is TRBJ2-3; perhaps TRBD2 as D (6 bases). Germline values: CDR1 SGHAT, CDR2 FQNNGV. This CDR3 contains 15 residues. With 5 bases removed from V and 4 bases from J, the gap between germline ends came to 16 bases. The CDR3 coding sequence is TGTGCCAGCAGCAGGGGAGCGGGTAGCGCAGATACGCAGTATTTT. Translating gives CASSRGAGSADTQYF.

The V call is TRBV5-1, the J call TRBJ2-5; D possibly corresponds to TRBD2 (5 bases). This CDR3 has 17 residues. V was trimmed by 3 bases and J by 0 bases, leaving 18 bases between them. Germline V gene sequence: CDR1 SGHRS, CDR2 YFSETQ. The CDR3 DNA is TGCGCCAGCAGCTCCCTGGCTCGAGGGAGAGACCAAGAGACCCAGTACTTC. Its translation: CASSSLARGRDQETQYF.

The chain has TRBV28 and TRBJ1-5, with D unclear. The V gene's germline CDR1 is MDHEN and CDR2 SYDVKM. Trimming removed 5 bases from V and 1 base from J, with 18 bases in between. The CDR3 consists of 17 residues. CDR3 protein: CASSPLEDRLSNQPQHF. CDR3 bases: TGTGCCAGCAGTCCCCTAGAAGACCGTCTAAGCAATCAGCCCCAGCATTTT.

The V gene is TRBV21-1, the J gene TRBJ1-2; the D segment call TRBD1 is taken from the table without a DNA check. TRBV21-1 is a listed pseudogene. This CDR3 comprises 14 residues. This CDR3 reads CAILPTGVNYGYTF. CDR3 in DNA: TGTGCCATCCTACCAACAGGGGTCAACTATGGCTACACCTTC.

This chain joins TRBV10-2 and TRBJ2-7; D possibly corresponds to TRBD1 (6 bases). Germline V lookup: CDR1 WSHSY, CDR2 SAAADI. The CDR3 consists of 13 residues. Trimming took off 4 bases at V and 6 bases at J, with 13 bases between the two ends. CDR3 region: CASSGTGYGEQYF. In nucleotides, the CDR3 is TGCGCCAGCAGTGGAACAGGGTATGGCGAGCAGTACTTC.

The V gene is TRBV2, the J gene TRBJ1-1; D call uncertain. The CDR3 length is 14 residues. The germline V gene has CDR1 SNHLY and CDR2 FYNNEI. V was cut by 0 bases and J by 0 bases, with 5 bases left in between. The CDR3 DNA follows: TGTGCCAGCAGTGAAGCGCGGATGAACACTGAAGCTTTCTTT. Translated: CASSEARMNTEAFF.

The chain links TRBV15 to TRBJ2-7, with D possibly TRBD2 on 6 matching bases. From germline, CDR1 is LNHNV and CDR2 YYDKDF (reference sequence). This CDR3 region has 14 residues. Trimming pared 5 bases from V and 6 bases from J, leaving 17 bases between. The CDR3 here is CATSPDGGRSEQYF. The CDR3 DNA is TGTGCCACCAGCCCGGACGGGGGTCGGAGCGAGCAGTACTTC.